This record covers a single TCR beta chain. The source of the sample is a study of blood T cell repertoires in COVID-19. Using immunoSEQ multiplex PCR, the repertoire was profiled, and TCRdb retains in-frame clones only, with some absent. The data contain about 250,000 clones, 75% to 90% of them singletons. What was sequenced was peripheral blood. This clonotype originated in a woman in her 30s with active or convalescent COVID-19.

CDR3 nucleotides: TGTGCCAGCAGCACGCCGGGACAGGGTTACACCGGGGAGCTGTTTTTT. Translating gives CASSTPGQGYTGELFF. V and J are TRBV7-3 and TRBJ2-2; TRBD1 matches 9 bases. The CDR3 extends over 16 amino acids. Unmatched junction bases numbered 7, after V lost 5 bases and J lost 3 bases. From germline, CDR1 is SGHTA and CDR2 FQGTGA.